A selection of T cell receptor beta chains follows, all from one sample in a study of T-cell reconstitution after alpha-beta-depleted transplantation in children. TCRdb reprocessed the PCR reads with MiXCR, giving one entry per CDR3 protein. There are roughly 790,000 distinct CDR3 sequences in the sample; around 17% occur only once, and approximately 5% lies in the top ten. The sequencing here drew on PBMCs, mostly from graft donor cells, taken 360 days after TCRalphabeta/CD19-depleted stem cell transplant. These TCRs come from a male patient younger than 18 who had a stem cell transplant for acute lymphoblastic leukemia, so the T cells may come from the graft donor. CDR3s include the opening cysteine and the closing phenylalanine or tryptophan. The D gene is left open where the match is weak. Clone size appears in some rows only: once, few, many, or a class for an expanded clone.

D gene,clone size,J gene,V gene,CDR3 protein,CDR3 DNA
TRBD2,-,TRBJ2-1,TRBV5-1,CASSLEIPGLASSYNEQFF,TGCGCCAGCAGCTTGGAGATACCGGGACTAGCAAGCTCCTACAATGAGCAGTTCTTC
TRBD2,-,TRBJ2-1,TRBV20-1,CSARVAGWENEQFF,TGCAGTGCTAGAGTAGCGGGATGGGAGAATGAGCAGTTCTTC
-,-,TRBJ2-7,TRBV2,CASSRFSYEQYF,TGTGCCAGCAGTCGATTTTCCTACGAGCAGTACTTC
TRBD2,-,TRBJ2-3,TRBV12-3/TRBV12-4,CASSLWAGGTDTQYF,TGTGCCAGCAGTTTATGGGCGGGAGGTACAGATACGCAGTATTTT
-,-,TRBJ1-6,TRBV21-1,CASSKIPGLRPHNSPLHF,TGTGCCAGCAGCAAAATTCCGGGACTCAGACCTCATAATTCACCCCTCCACTTT
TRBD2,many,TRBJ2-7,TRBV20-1,CSARAGTSASYEQYF,TGCAGTGCTAGAGCGGGGACTAGCGCGTCCTACGAGCAGTACTTC
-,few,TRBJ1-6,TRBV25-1,CASSEYAGGNSPLHF,TGTGCCAGCAGTGAATATGCGGGTGGGAATTCACCCCTCCACTTT
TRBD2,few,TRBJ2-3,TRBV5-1,CASSLARAGPDGDTQYF,TGCGCCAGCAGCTTGGCCCGAGCGGGACCCGACGGAGATACGCAGTATTTT
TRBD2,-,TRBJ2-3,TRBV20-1,CSARVGGGGGDTQYF,TGCAGTGCTAGGGTCGGCGGGGGGGGTGGAGATACGCAGTATTTT
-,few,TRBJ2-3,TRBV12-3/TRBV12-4,CASHADPWTTDTQYF,TGTGCCAGCCACGCGGACCCCTGGACCACAGATACGCAGTATTTT
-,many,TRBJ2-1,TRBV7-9,CASSLRDGLKQFF,TGTGCCAGCAGCTTACGGGACGGATTAAAGCAGTTCTTC
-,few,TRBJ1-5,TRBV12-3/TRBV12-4,CASSLVNYNQPQHF,TGTGCCAGCAGTTTGGTCAATTACAATCAGCCCCAGCATTTT
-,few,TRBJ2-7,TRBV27,CAGSQGQPPYEQYF,TGTGCCGGGTCCCAGGGTCAGCCTCCTTACGAGCAGTACTTC
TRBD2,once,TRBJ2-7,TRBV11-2,CASTVGTSGRIYEQYF,TGTGCCAGCACCGTAGGGACTAGCGGGAGGATCTACGAGCAGTACTTC
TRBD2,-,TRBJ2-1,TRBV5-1,CASSLASGRVMDEQFF,TGCGCCAGCAGCTTGGCCAGCGGGAGGGTAATGGATGAGCAGTTCTTC
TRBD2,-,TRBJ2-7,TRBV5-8,CASPQDRDRLAGVTYEQYF,TGTGCCAGCCCCCAAGACCGGGACAGATTAGCGGGAGTCACCTACGAGCAGTACTTC
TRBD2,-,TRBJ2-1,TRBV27,CASSLGLAEPWGGNEQFF,TGTGCCAGCAGTTTAGGACTAGCGGAGCCCTGGGGGGGCAATGAGCAGTTCTTC
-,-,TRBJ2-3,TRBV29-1,CSGRGRTDTQYF,TGCAGCGGGAGAGGGCGTACAGATACGCAGTATTTT
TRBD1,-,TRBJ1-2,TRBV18,CASSPFPGTVIYNYGYTF,TGTGCCAGCTCACCGTTTCCCGGGACAGTCATATATAACTATGGCTACACCTTC
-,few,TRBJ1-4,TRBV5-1,CASSLTSGLGEKLFF,TGCGCCAGCAGCTTAACTTCAGGACTTGGTGAAAAACTGTTTTTT
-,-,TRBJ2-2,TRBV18,CASSPKTTNTGELFF,TGTGCCAGCTCCCCTAAGACAACGAACACCGGGGAGCTGTTTTTT
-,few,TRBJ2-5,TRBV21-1,CASSRLVSETQYF,TGTGCCAGCAGCAGGCTAGTTTCGGAGACCCAGTACTTC
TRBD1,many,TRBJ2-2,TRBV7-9,CASSWRTGETGELFF,TGTGCCAGCAGCTGGCGGACAGGAGAAACCGGGGAGCTGTTTTTT
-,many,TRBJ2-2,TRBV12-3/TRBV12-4,CASSLNGQMTGELFF,TGTGCCAGCAGTTTAAACGGTCAGATGACCGGGGAGCTGTTTTTT
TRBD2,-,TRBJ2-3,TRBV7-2,CASSHISGISTDTQYF,TGTGCCAGCAGTCACATTAGCGGGATTAGCACAGATACGCAGTATTTT
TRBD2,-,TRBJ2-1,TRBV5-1,CASSGRAGLNEQFF,TGCGCCAGCTCCGGGAGGGCTGGACTCAATGAGCAGTTCTTC
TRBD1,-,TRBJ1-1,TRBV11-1,CASSSTTGYTEAFF,TGTGCCAGCAGCTCTACGACAGGGTACACTGAAGCTTTCTTT
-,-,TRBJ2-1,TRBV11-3,CASSLEAPITRPEQFF,TGTGCCAGCAGCTTAGAAGCCCCCATTACTAGACCAGAGCAGTTCTTC
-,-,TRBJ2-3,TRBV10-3,CAISGHTDTQYF,TGTGCCATCAGCGGCCACACAGATACGCAGTATTTT
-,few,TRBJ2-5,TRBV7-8,CASSLLTGWETQYF,TGTGCCAGCAGCTTACTTACGGGATGGGAGACCCAGTACTTC
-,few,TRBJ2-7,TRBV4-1,CASSSGGPGAYEQYF,TGCGCCAGCAGCTCCGGTGGTCCGGGGGCCTACGAGCAGTACTTC
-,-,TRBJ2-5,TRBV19,CASSIVGSETQYF,TGTGCCAGTAGTATCGTGGGAAGCGAGACCCAGTACTTC
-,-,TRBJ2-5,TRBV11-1,CASSFGLGGTTLGETQYF,TGTGCCAGCAGCTTTGGGCTAGGGGGGACTACCCTCGGAGAGACCCAGTACTTC
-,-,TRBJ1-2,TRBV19,CASTRTGTDGYTF,TGTGCCAGTACCCGCACAGGGACCGATGGCTACACCTTC
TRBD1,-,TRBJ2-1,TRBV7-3,CASTATTGTAYNEQFF,TGTGCCAGCACCGCAACTACCGGGACAGCTTACAATGAGCAGTTCTTC
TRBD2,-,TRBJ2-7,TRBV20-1,CSARDGSGGLYEQYF,TGCAGTGCTAGAGATGGGTCGGGGGGGCTCTACGAGCAGTACTTC
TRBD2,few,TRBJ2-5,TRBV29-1,CSVEGGNGLAGGRETQYF,TGCAGCGTTGAAGGGGGTAATGGGCTAGCGGGAGGTCGAGAGACCCAGTACTTC
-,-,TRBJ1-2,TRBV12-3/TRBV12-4,CASSYRGYTF,TGTGCCAGCAGCTATAGGGGCTACACCTTC
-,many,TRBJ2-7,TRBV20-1,CSARDQPNRYEQYF,TGCAGTGCTAGAGATCAACCAAACCGATACGAGCAGTACTTC
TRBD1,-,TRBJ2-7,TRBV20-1,CSARGQDEQYF,TGCAGTGCTAGGGGACAGGACGAGCAGTACTTC
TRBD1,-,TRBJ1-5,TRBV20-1,CSARAGGVNQPQHF,TGCAGTGCTAGGGCAGGGGGCGTCAATCAGCCCCAGCATTTT
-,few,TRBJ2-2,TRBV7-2,CASSFLRNTGELFF,TGTGCCAGCAGCTTCCTAAGGAACACCGGGGAGCTGTTTTTT
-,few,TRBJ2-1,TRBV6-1,CASSEIDRDYNEQFF,TGTGCCAGCAGTGAGATCGACAGAGACTACAATGAGCAGTTCTTC
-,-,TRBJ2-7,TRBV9,CASSEGVQYYEQYF,TGTGCCAGCAGCGAGGGGGTGCAGTACTACGAGCAGTACTTC
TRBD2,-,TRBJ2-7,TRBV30,CAWSGAGLAIGNF,TGTGCCTGGAGCGGCGCGGGACTAGCCATTGGGAACTTC
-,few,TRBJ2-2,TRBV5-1,CASSSPTWGPEAGELFF,TGCGCCAGCAGCAGCCCCACGTGGGGGCCCGAGGCCGGGGAGCTGTTTTTT
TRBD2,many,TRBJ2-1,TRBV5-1,CASSLPGLAGINEQFF,TGCGCCAGCAGCCTGCCAGGACTAGCGGGAATCAATGAGCAGTTCTTC
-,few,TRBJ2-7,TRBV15,CATSREGRKGYEQYF,TGTGCCACCAGCAGAGAAGGACGGAAGGGTTACGAGCAGTACTTC
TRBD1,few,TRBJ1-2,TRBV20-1,CSAILTGVDYGYTF,TGCAGTGCTATCCTCACAGGGGTTGACTATGGCTACACCTTC
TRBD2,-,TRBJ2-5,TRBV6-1,CASTTGGAKYQETQYF,TGTGCCAGCACCACGGGGGGGGCTAAGTACCAAGAGACCCAGTACTTC
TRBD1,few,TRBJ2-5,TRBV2,CASSGRTGGPRETQYF,TGTGCCAGCAGTGGGAGGACAGGGGGCCCCAGGGAGACCCAGTACTTC
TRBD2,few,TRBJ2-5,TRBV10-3,CAISESGLAGETQYF,TGTGCCATCAGTGAGTCTGGGCTAGCGGGAGAGACCCAGTACTTC
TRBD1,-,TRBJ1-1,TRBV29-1,CSASGQGSNTEAFF,TGCAGCGCCTCGGGACAGGGTTCGAACACTGAAGCTTTCTTT